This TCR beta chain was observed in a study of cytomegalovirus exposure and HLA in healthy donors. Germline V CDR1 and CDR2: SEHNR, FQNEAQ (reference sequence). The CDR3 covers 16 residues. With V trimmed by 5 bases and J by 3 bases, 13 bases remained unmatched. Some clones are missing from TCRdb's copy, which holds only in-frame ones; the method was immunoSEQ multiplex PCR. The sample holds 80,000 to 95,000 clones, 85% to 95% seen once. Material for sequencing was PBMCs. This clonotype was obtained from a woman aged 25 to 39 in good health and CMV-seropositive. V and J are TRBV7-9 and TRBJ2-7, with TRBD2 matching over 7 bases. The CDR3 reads CASSEIPAGPDYEQYF. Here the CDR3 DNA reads TGTGCCAGCAGCGAGATACCAGCGGGACCAGACTACGAGCAGTACTTC.